Given below is one TCR beta chain in context. What it binds is not known. V lost 5 bases, J lost 4 bases, and 7 bases stayed unmatched. Germline V gene data show CDR1 as SGHTA and CDR2 as FQGTGA. This CDR3 is 14 amino acids long. These data come from a study of cytomegalovirus exposure and HLA in healthy donors. Findings of the study overall: Later analysis identified several of the most significant clusters that appeared linked to common viral pathogens.

PCR amplification relied on 60 Vbeta primers (plus 13 Jbeta primers). Produced via immunoSEQ multiplex PCR; TCRdb's table is partial and in-frame only. The sample shows about 200,000 clones, approximately 78% of them seen only once. This TCR came from a man aged 25-45 years in good health and CMV-seronegative. Sequenced sample: PBMCs. The gene calls are TRBV7-3 and TRBJ2-5; 7 bases align to TRBD1. Written as DNA, the CDR3 is TGTGCCAGCAGCGCTAAAGGGGGCCTAGAGACCCAGTACTTC. Amino acids: CASSAKGGLETQYF.